This entry features one T cell receptor (beta chain) sequence. The specificity of this receptor is unknown. No per-base quality is available; no much larger clone lies one base away. These data are taken from a study of T cells in Graves' hyperthyroidism and ophthalmopathy (dated by TCRdb to about 2019). With respect to the entire study: Peripheral blood samples were taken at initial diagnosis, before any treatment was given. After sampling, hyperthyroidism patients received methimazole starting at 30 mg daily, and ophthalmopathy patients received high-dose intravenous methylprednisolone. Thyroid tissue and blood T-cell repertoires from roughly 6 Graves' hyperthyroidism patients were also compared in the study. A discovery cohort of about a hundred patients, about 40 with Graves' ophthalmopathy and 57 with stable Graves' hyperthyroidism, was used to find distinguishing TCR V-J signatures. The paper describes TCR Vbeta CDR3 sequencing of more than 120 peripheral blood samples, made up of about 40 ophthalmopathy patients, roughly 72 hyperthyroidism patients and some 17 progressor patients. Prospective prediction of ophthalmopathy was tested in an independent validation cohort consisting of about 20 hyperthyroidism patients and 17 patients who later progressed to ophthalmopathy. The roughly 100 discovery patients were divided at random into training and test sets in a 7:3 ratio. Broad study findings and their caveats: Most expanded thyroid clonotypes (frequency above 0.001) were also detected in blood, suggesting blood repertoires may reflect thyroid immune responses. No statistical method was used to fix the sample size in advance, and group allocation was not hidden from the investigators. A model built on a 13 V-J signature distinguished ophthalmopathy from stable hyperthyroidism, reaching around 90% sensitivity and about 81% specificity in cross-validation and 80%/75% in testing. In validation, the model predicted progression to ophthalmopathy with approximately 71% sensitivity and 72% to 85% specificity, a median of approximately 6.7 months before onset.

Stable Graves' hyperthyroidism was defined as the absence of progression to ophthalmopathy over 18 months of follow-up. Hyperthyroidism patients were aged 18 to 65 years and newly diagnosed, with disease duration of less than 2 months. Any patient with an uncontrolled infection, another autoimmune disease, pregnancy or lactation was excluded. Diagnoses were based on clinical symptoms, serum thyroxine and TRAb, thyroid ultrasound and orbital computed tomography. Ficoll-Paque density gradient centrifugation was used to isolate PBMCs from about 10 ml of fresh peripheral blood. Trizol reagent was used to extract total RNA, and RNA quality was then checked on an Agilent 2100 Bioanalyzer. The TCR beta CDR3 regions were amplified from the RNA transcripts. A first-round RT-PCR of the TCR CDR3 used the HTBI primer set with the Qiagen OneStep RT-PCR kit. Libraries were constructed in a second round of multiplex PCR, after which size selection and purification were performed. Paired-end sequencing of the libraries was performed with 100 bp reads on an Illumina HiSeq2000. Per the source publication's procedure: SOAPnuke was used to process the raw data, removing reads that contained adapters or uncalled bases, had a mean Phred below 15, or lacked an exact match to the constant primer or identifier. High-quality paired reads were merged with COPE v1.2.5, and unique nucleotide sequences were defined as clonotypes. MiTCR v1.1 was used to align clonotypes to the IMGT TRBV, TRBD and TRBJ reference segments. The analysis included only V-J combinations with a frequency above 0.0001, which together covered 99.2% of the repertoires. A TCS score was defined as the ratio between F50 (clonal expansion) and ExV (chaos), using BLOSUM62-based TCRdist between CDR3 peptides within each V-J. Welch's t-statistics and random forest reduced 500 to 550 V-J features to 13, which were used in a naive Bayes classifier (R e1071). The similarity between thyroid and blood repertoires was quantified using the Morisita-Horn index. The public reads were reprocessed in TCRdb via fastp at Q25 and MiXCR, keeping in-frame beta chains. Each entry is one CDR3 protein sequence, shown with its most common DNA and genes. None of the V and J calls come from the authors' own analysis; TCRdb made them. Counted in this sample were roughly 800,000 distinct CDR3 sequences; about two fifths of them appeared once. The ten largest account for 8% to 9% of the sample.

The clonotype was recovered from a man in his late teens or twenties with Graves' hyperthyroidism. The sample consisted of blood.

The DNA sequence is as follows: TGTGCCAGAAGCGCAACCTTCGGCAATCAGCCCCAGCATTTT. Its product reads: CARSATFGNQPQHF. The chain is made from TRBV2 and TRBJ1-5; the D segment cannot be called with confidence. The trim is 9 bases for V and 2 bases for J, with a gap of 14 bases between the germline ends. Per the germline V gene, SNHLY is the CDR1 and FYNNEI is the CDR2. The CDR3 covers 14 residues, taking in both the cysteine and the phenylalanine. Only the CDR3 part of the read is kept: 42 bases, read in frame from the first base.